This T cell receptor (beta chain) was captured by sequencing in a study of human T cells and chemical hapten exposure (dated by TCRdb to the early 2020s). The study in broad terms: For sensitization, 2% DPC in acetone was applied to an approximately 2 cm by approximately 2 cm area of upper inner arm skin. Patient blood was sampled pre-sensitization (week 0) and at 2, 6 and about 24 weeks after DPC sensitization. Most of the patients in the cohort were female, and the cohort covered alopecia areata with under or over 50% scalp involvement, alopecia totalis and alopecia universalis. Peripheral blood TCR repertoire changes were tracked in vivo in alopecia patients during primary and secondary sensitization to the hapten diphenylcyclopropenone (DPC). The libraries were sequenced as a pool, and the TCR yield per sample differed mostly because of small variations in library volumes within the pool. Weekly therapeutic DPC doses were additionally applied to the scalp of patients throughout the approximately 24-week study period. Patch testing was performed on the upper back with Finn chambers containing 0.01% DPC, and the patch tests were scored after 6 days according to International Contact Dermatitis Research Group standards. Blood for TCR sequencing was provided by twenty-nine alopecia patients at one to four time points (pre-sensitization, 2, 6 and 24 weeks).

Taken with the paper, the label for time point translates to: patch test 3, about 24 weeks after DPC sensitization. Read against the paper, the sample's treatment or condition label means: therapeutic diphenylcyclopropenone sensitization with weekly scalp DPC. Blood at each patch-test visit was drawn before the patch test was applied. Patients were considered eligible if aged 18 to 70, diagnosed with alopecia and deemed suitable for DPC therapy, and patients were excluded if pregnant. Unfractionated whole blood was collected in Tempus Blood RNA tubes, and total RNA was extracted from that blood. Library preparation employed RACE. For sequencing, a NextSeq 500 was employed. During library preparation, unique molecular identifiers were attached to individual cDNA molecules so that TCRs could be counted quantitatively and reproducibly. Both TCR alpha and TCR beta chains were sequenced from each blood RNA sample. As for the original processing: A median of about 89,000 TCRs per sample was observed, with a range of about 20,000 to 690,600. V, J and CDR3 annotation of the TCR reads was performed with the Decombinator software suite. To make PS versus PT1 abundance plots, every sample was subsampled to the same number of TCRs (28,000). Expanded TCRs were defined as absent before sensitization and observed at least eight times at the 2-week time point. Using fastp trimming at Q25 and MiXCR clonotype assembly, TCRdb reanalyzed the public sequencing data and kept in-frame beta chains. Rows with one shared CDR3 protein collapse into an entry with the most common genes and DNA. What appears here as the V and J calls and clone size reflects TCRdb's work, not the paper's. For this sample the table gives about 82,000 distinct CDR3 sequences, of which 13% were detected only once. The ten biggest clones cover more than 4.5% of the sample.

The germline V gene (reference sequence) supplies CDR1 DFQATT and CDR2 SNEGSKA. V and J are truncated by 1 base and 3 bases respectively, leaving an intervening sequence of 11 bases. The CDR3 holds 14 amino acids from the cysteine to the phenylalanine. The CDR3 DNA has 42 bases and is translated from base 1. This clonotype was observed a few times. No cognate antigen has been identified for it. No base qualities exist here, and no much larger clone lies one base off it. Overall study results and their limits: Compared with pre-sensitization or healthy control sets, expanded TCRs formed significantly more large CDR3 similarity clusters, which is consistent with antigen-driven responses. Patch test score correlated positively with the number of PT1 expanded TCRs, reaching significance at thresholds 8, 16 and 32 but not at 4. Repeated subsampling changed both the strength of the expansion versus patch-test correlation and the threshold at which that correlation became significant. Alopecia, a presumed autoimmune disease, was present in all patients, so the immune response of the patients might differ from that of healthy individuals. The number of TCRs above 1 in 1000 frequency did not change with DPC sensitization; there was no evidence of global repertoire structure alterations.

Recombination linked TRBV20-1 to TRBJ2-3; the D gene is unclear. Material: whole blood, obtained in connection with sensitization to the hapten diphenylcyclopropenone (DPC). This clonotype originated in a woman between 45 and 60 years old with alopecia areata. Some clones in this sample may be carry-over from other donors' samples. The DNA sequence reads TGCAGTGCTAGAGGCGAGCACACGACAGATACGCAGTATTTT. This codes for CSARGEHTTDTQYF.